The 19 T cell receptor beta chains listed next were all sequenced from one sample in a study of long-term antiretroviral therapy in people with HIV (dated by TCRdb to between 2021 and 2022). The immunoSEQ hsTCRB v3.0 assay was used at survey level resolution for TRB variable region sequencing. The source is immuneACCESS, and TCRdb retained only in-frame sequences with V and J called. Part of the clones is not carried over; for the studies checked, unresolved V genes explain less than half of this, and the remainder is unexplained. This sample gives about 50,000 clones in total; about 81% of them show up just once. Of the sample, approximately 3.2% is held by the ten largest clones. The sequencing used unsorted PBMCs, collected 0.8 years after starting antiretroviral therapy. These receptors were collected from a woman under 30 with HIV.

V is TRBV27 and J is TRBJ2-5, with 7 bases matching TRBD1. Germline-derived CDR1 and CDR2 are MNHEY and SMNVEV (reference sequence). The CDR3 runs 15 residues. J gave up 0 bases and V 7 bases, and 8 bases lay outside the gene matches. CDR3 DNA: TGTGCCAGCATGACCCTGGACAGGAACCAAGAGACCCAGTACTTC. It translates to CASMTLDRNQETQYF.

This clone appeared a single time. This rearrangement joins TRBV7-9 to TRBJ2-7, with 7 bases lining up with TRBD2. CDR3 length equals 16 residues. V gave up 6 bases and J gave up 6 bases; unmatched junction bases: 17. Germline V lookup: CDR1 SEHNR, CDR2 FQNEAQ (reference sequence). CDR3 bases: TGTGCCAGCAGACCCCTTGGGGAGGGCCTGGTGGGCGAGCAGTACTTC. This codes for CASRPLGEGLVGEQYF.

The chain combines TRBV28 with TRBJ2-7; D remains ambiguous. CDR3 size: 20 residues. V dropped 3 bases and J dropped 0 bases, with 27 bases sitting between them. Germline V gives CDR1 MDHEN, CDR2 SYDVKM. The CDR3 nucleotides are TGTGCCAGCAGTTTTTTCGGGCCCTCCGTCAAGGGCCTGGACTCCTACGAGCAGTACTTC. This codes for CASSFFGPSVKGLDSYEQYF.

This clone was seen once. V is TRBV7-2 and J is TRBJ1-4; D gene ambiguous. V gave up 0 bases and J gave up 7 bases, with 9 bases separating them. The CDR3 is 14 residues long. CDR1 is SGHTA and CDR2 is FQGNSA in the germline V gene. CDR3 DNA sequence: TGTGCCAGCAGCTTAGCGATGAGGTCTGAAAAACTGTTTTTT. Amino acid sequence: CASSLAMRSEKLFF.

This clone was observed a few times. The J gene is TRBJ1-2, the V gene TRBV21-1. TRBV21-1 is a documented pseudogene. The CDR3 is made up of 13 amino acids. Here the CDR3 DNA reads TGTGCCAGCAGTCGGGAATCTAACTATGGCTACACCTTC. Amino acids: CASSRESNYGYTF.

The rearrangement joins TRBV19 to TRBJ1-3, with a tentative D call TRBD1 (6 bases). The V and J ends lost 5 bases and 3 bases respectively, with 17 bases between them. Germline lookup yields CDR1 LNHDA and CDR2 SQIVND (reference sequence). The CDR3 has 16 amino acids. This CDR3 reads CASSAPDRRIGNTIYF. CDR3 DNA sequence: TGTGCCAGTAGTGCCCCCGACAGGCGGATTGGAAACACCATATATTTT.

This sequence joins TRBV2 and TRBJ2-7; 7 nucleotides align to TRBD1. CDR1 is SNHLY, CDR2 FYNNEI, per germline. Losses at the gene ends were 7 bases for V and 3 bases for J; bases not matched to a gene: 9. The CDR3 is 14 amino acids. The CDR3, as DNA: TGTGCCAGCATCCCCGCCAGGGGGAACTACGAGCAGTACTTC. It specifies CASIPARGNYEQYF.

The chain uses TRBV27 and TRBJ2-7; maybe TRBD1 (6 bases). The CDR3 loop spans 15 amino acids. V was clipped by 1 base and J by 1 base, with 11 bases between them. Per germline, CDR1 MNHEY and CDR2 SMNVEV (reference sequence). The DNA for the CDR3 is TGTGCCAGCAGTTTATTGGGTCAGGGGTCCTACGAGCAGTACTTC. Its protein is CASSLLGQGSYEQYF.

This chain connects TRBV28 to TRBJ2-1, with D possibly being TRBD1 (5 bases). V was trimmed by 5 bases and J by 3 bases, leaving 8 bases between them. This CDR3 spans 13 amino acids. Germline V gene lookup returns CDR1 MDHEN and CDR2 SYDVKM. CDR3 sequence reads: CASSRDSYNEQFF. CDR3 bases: TGTGCCAGCAGTAGAGACAGCTACAATGAGCAGTTCTTC.

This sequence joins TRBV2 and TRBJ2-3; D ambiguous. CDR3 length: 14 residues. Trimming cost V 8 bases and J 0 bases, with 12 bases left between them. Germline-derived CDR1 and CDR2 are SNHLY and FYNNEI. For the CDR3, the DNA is TGTGCCAGCCTCAGAGGACCTAGCACAGATACGCAGTATTTT. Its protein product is CASLRGPSTDTQYF.

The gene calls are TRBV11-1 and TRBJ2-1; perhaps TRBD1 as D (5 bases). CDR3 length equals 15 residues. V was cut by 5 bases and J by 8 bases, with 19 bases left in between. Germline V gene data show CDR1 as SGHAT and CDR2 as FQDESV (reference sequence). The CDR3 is CASSPGGREWDEQFF. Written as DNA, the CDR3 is TGTGCCAGCAGCCCAGGCGGCAGGGAATGGGATGAGCAGTTCTTC.

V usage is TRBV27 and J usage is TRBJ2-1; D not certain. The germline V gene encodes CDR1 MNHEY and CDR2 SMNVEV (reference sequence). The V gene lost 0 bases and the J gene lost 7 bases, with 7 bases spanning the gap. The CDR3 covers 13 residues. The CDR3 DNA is TGTGCCAGCAGTTTATCGGCATGGAATGAGCAGTTCTTC. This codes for CASSLSAWNEQFF.

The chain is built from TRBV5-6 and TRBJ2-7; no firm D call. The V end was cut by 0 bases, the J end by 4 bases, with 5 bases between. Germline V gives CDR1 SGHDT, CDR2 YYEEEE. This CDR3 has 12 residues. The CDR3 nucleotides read TGTGCCAGCAGCTTGGCCGTTTACGAGCAGTACTTC. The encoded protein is CASSLAVYEQYF.

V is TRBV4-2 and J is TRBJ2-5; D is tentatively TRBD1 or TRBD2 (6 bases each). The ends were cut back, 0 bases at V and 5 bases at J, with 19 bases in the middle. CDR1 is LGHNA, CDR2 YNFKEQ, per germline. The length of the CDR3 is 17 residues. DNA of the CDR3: TGTGCCAGCAGCCAAGAACCCGGGGGCGCGACGGGCGAGACCCAGTACTTC. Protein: CASSQEPGGATGETQYF.

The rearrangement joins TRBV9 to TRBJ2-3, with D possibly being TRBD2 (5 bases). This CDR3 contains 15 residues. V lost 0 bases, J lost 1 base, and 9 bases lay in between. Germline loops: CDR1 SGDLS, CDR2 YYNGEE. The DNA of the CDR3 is TGTGCCAGCAGCGTAGGCGGGTACCGCACAGATACGCAGTATTTT. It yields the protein CASSVGGYRTDTQYF.

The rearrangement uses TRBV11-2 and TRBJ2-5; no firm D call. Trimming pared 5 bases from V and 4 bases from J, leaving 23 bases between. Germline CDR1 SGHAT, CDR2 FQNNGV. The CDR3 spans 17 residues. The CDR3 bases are TGTGCCAGCAGCCAGACCCTCGGGTCCCCTGACATAGAGACCCAGTACTTC. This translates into CASSQTLGSPDIETQYF.

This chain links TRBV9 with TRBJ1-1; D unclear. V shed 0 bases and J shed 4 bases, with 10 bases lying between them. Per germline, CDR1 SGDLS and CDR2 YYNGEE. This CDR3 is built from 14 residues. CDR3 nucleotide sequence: TGTGCCAGCAGCGTAGTCGCGGGTGGCACTGAAGCTTTCTTT. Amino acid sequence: CASSVVAGGTEAFF.

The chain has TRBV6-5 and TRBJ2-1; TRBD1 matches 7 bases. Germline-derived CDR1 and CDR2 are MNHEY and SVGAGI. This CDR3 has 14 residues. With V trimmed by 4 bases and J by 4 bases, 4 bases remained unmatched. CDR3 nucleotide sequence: TGTGCCAGCAGTTCCCCGGACAGGTACAATGAGCAGTTCTTC. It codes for CASSSPDRYNEQFF.

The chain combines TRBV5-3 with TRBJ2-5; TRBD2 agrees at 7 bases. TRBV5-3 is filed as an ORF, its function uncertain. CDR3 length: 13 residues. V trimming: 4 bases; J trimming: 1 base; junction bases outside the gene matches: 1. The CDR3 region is CARSSGIQETQYF. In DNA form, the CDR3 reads TGTGCCAGAAGCAGCGGGATCCAAGAGACCCAGTACTTC.